This TCR beta chain is drawn from a study of T cell responses to AZD1222 COVID-19 vaccine. Method: immunoSEQ multiplex PCR; TCRdb's copy keeps in-frame clones and lacks some. Of around 130,000 clones listed, about 82% are singletons. This clone was observed once. The receptor's source is an adult in good health. The material sequenced was peripheral blood, taken on day 0 of AZD1222 vaccination.

CDR3 nucleotides: TGTGCCAGCAGCTTAGCCCTAAATCAGCCCCAGCATTTT. Its translation: CASSLALNQPQHF. The chain is built from TRBV11-1 and TRBJ1-5, with D unclear. CDR3 length equals 13 residues. Per the germline V gene, CDR1 is SGHAT and CDR2 is FQDESV (reference sequence). V shed 0 bases and J shed 4 bases, with 4 bases lying between them.